The rows below give T cell receptor beta chains drawn from one sample of a study of yellow fever vaccine responses in identical twins. TCRdb fed the RT-PCR reads into MiXCR, producing one record per CDR3 protein. Here the sample spans approximately 15,000 distinct CDR3 sequences, around 83% being singletons. The sample consisted of T cells from blood (PBMCs), unsorted or a sorted subset (not recorded which), taken before or after yellow fever vaccination (not recorded which). These receptors were obtained from a woman between 18 and 29 years old who received the yellow fever vaccine. The CDR3 runs from the conserved cysteine through the conserved F or W. The D gene is left open where the match is weak. Size is omitted from some rows. Given values are once, few, many or a class for expanded clones.

TRBJ2-3,NA,TRBV3-1,TRBD2,TGTGCCAGCAGCCGCAGCGGGGGCACAGATACGCAGTATTTT,CASSRSGGTDTQYF
TRBJ2-7,NA,TRBV7-2,NA,TGTGCCAGCAGCTTAGTCAAGGGCTACGAGCAGTACTTC,CASSLVKGYEQYF
TRBJ2-5,NA,TRBV24-1,NA,TGTGCCACCAGTGATTTGCGGATCGGTCCCCAGTACTTC,CATSDLRIGPQYF
TRBJ2-7,NA,TRBV6-2/TRBV6-3,TRBD1,TGTGCCAGCAGTTACGTGGACAGGATGTACTTC,CASSYVDRMYF
TRBJ2-7,NA,TRBV29-1,TRBD1,TGCAGCGGGGGGACAGGGGGAATTGAGCAGTACTTC,CSGGTGGIEQYF
TRBJ2-3,once,TRBV11-2,TRBD1,TGTGCCAGCAGCCCAGGGGGTAGCACAGATACGCAGTATTTT,CASSPGGSTDTQYF
TRBJ2-1,NA,TRBV29-1,NA,TGCAGCGTCGAACGGACCTACAATGAGCAGTTCTTC,CSVERTYNEQFF
TRBJ2-1,NA,TRBV4-2,TRBD1,TGTGCCAGCAGCCAAAACAGGGGGAGCTCCAATGAGCAGTTCTTC,CASSQNRGSSNEQFF
TRBJ2-1,NA,TRBV5-4,TRBD2,TGTGCCAGCAGCCGCCCTGGACTAGCGGGAGAAGAGCAGTTCTTC,CASSRPGLAGEEQFF
TRBJ2-7,NA,TRBV15,NA,TGTGCCACCAGCAGCGGACCCTACGAGCAGTACTTC,CATSSGPYEQYF
TRBJ1-5,NA,TRBV12-3/TRBV12-4,NA,TGTGCCAGCAGTTTAGCCGTTACGGGGGGCGCTGGTCAGCCCCAGCATTTT,CASSLAVTGGAGQPQHF
TRBJ2-7,NA,TRBV7-9,TRBD1,TGTGCCAGCAGCTTCGGACAGGGCCTCCTTTTC,CASSFGQGLLF
TRBJ2-7,NA,TRBV29-1,NA,TGCAGCGTTGAAGACCTTCGGACAGAATCCTACGAGCAGTACTTC,CSVEDLRTESYEQYF
TRBJ2-5,NA,TRBV7-9,NA,TGTGCCAGCAGCTTAGGAGCGGCAGTGGAGACCCAGTACTTC,CASSLGAAVETQYF
TRBJ1-2,NA,TRBV29-1,NA,TGCAGCGTTGAGGCAGCTAACTATGGCTACACCTTC,CSVEAANYGYTF
TRBJ1-2,few,TRBV20-1,NA,TGCAGTGTCAAGGTGGGGAACTATGGCTACACCTTC,CSVKVGNYGYTF
TRBJ2-4,NA,TRBV7-9,TRBD2,TGTGCCAGCAGCTCACGACTAGCGGGAGTAGAGAACATTCAGTACTTC,CASSSRLAGVENIQYF
TRBJ2-1,NA,TRBV7-9,TRBD1,TGTGCCAGCAGGGATGGACAGGGACCCTACAATGAGCAGTTCTTC,CASRDGQGPYNEQFF
TRBJ2-7,few,TRBV4-1,NA,TGCGCCAGCAGCCAATCTTGGCCTCCCTACGAGCAGTACTTC,CASSQSWPPYEQYF
TRBJ2-2,NA,TRBV20-1,NA,TGCAGTGCTTCGGGACCTGGGACCGGGGAGCTGTTTTTT,CSASGPGTGELFF
TRBJ2-4,NA,TRBV15,NA,TGTGCCACCAGCAGAGAGGCGGACATTCAGTACTTC,CATSREADIQYF
TRBJ2-7,NA,TRBV11-2,TRBD1,TGTGCCAGCAACCTCCCGGACAGGGAAAGGTACGAGCAGTACTTC,CASNLPDRERYEQYF
TRBJ2-5,few,TRBV4-2,TRBD2,TGTGCCAGCACTAGCGGGGTCACGGGTGAGACCCAGTACTTC,CASTSGVTGETQYF